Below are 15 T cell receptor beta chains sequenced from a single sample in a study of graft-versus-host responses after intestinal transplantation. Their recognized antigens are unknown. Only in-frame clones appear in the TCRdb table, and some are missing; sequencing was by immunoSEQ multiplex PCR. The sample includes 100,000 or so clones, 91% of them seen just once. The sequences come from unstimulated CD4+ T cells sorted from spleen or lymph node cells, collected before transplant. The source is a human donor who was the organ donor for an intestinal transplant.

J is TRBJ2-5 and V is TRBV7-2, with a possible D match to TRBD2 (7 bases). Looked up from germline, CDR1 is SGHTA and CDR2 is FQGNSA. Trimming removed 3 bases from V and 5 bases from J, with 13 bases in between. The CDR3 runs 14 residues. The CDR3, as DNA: TGTGCCAGCAGCTTGACGAGGGGGGGGGAGACCCAGTACTTC. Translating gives CASSLTRGGETQYF.

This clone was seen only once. Here the CDR3 DNA reads TGTGCCAGCACCCGGAGGGGAGCCACCGGGGAGCTGTTTTTT. Translating it yields CASTRRGATGELFF. The gene calls are TRBV2 and TRBJ2-2; TRBD2 is a possible D gene (6 bases). Per germline, CDR1 SNHLY and CDR2 FYNNEI. V was trimmed by 7 bases and J by 4 bases, leaving 13 bases between them. The length of the CDR3 is 14 residues.

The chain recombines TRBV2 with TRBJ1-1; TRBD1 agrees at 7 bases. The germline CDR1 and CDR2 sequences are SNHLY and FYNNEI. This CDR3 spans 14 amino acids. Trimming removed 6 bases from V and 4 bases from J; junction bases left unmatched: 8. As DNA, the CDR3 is TGTGCCAGCAGCCGACAGGGTGGGAGCACTGAAGCTTTCTTT. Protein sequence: CASSRQGGSTEAFF.

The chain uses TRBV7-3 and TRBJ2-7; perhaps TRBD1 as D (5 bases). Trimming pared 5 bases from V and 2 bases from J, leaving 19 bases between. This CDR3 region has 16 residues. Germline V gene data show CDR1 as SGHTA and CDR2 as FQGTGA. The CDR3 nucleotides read TGTGCCAGCAGCCAACACTCTGGGGCACCCCCCTACGAGCAGTACTTC. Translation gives CASSQHSGAPPYEQYF.

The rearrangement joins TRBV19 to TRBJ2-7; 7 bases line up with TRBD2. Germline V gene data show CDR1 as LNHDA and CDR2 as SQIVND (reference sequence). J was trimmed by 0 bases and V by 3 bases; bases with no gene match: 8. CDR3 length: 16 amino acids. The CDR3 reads CASSIGGGSPSYEQYF. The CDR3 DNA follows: TGTGCCAGTAGTATTGGGGGGGGGTCTCCCTCCTACGAGCAGTACTTC. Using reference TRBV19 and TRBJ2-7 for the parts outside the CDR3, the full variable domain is DGGITQSPKYLFRKEGQNVTLSCEQNLNHDAMYWYRQDPGQGLRLIYYSQIVNDFQKGDIAEGYSVSREKKESFPLTVTSAQKNPTAFYLCASSIGGGSPSYEQYFGPGTRLTVT.

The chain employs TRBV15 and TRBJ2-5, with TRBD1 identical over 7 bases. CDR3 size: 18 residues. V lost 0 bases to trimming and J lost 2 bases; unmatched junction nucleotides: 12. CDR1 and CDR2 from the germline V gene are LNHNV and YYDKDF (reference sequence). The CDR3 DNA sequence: TGTGCCACCAGCAGAGACCGCTACAGGGGAAACATTCAAGAGACCCAGTACTTC. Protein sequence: CATSRDRYRGNIQETQYF.

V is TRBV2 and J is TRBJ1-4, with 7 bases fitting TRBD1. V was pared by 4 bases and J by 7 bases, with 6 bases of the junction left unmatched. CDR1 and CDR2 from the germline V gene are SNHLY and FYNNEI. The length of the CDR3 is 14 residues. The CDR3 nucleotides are TGTGCCAGCAGTGGAGAGGGGGCAGGTGAAAAACTGTTTTTT. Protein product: CASSGEGAGEKLFF.

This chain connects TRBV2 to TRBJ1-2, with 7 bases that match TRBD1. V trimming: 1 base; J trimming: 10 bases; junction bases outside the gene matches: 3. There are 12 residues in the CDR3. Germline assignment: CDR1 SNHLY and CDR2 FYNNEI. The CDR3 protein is CASSEEDRFYTF. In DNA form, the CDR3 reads TGTGCCAGCAGTGAAGAGGACAGGTTCTACACCTTC. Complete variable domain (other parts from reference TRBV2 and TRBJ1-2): EPEVTQTPSHQVTQMGQEVILRCVPISNHLYFYWYRQILGQKVEFLVSFYNNEISEKSEIFDDQFSVERPDGSNFTLKIRSTKLEDSAMYFCASSEEDRFYTFGSGTRLTVV.

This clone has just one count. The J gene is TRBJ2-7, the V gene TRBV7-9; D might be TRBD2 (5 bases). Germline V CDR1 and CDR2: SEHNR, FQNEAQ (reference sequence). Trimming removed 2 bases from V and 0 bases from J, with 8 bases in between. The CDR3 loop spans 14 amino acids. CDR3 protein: CASSLLGSSYEQYF. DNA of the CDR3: TGTGCCAGCAGCTTACTGGGGAGCTCCTACGAGCAGTACTTC. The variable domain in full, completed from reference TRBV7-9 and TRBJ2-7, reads DTGVSQNPRHKITKRGQNVTFRCDPISEHNRLYWYRQTLGQGPEFLTYFQNEAQLEKSRLLSDRFSAERPKGSFSTLEIQRTEQGDSAMYLCASSLLGSSYEQYFGPGTRLTVT.

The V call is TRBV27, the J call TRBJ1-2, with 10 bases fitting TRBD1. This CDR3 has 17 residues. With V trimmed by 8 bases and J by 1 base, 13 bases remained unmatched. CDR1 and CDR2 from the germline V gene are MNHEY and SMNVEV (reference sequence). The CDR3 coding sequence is TGTGCCAGCGTACCTCTAACCGGGACAGGGGTTAACTATGGCTACACCTTC. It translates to CASVPLTGTGVNYGYTF.

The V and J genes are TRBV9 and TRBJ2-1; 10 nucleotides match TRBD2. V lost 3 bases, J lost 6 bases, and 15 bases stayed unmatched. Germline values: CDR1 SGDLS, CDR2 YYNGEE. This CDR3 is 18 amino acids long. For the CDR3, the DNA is TGTGCCAGCAGCGCACGCGGAGAACTAGCGGGGTTTGGCAATGAGCAGTTCTTC. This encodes CASSARGELAGFGNEQFF.

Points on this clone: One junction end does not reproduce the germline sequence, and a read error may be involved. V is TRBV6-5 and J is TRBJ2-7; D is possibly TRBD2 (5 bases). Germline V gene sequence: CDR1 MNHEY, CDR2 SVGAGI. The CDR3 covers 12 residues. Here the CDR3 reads CASSAHRGIQSF. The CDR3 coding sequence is TGTGCCAGCAGTGCCCACAGAGGGATACAATCCTTC.

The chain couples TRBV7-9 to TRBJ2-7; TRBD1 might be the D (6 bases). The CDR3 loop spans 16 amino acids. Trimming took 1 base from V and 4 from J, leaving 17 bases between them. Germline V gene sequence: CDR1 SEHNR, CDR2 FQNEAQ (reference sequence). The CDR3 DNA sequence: TGTGCCAGCAGCTTAGGTGACAGGCGGGTCGGGTACGAGCAGTACTTC. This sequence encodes CASSLGDRRVGYEQYF.

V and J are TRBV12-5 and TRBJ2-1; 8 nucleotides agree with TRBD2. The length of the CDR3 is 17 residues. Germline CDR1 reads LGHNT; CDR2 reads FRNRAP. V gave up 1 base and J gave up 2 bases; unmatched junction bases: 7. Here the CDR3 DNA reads TGTGCTAGTGGTTTGGAAAACCTTAGCGGGGCCTACAATGAGCAGTTCTTC. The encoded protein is CASGLENLSGAYNEQFF.

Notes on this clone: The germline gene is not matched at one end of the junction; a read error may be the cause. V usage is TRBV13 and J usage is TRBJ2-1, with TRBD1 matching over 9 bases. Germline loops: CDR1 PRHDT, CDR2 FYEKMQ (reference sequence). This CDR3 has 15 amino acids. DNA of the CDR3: TGTGCCGGCAGCTTAGGCAGGACAGGGGTGCGTGAGCAGTTCTTC. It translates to CAGSLGRTGVREQFF.